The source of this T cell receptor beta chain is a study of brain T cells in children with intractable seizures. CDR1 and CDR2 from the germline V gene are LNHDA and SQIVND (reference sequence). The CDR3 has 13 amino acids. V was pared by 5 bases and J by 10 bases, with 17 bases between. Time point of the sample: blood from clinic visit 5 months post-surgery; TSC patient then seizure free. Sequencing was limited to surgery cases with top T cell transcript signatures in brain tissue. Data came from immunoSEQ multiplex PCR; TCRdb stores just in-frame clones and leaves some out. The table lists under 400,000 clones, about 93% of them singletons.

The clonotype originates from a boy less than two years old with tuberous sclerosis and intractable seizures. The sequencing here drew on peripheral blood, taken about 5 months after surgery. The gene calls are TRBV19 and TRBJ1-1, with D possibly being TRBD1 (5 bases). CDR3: CASSFLRDRGAFF. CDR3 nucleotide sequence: TGTGCCAGTAGTTTTCTCCGGGACCGTGGAGCTTTCTTT. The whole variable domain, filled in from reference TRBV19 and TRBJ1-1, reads DGGITQSPKYLFRKEGQNVTLSCEQNLNHDAMYWYRQDPGQGLRLIYYSQIVNDFQKGDIAEGYSVSREKKESFPLTVTSAQKNPTAFYLCASSFLRDRGAFFGQGTRLTVV.